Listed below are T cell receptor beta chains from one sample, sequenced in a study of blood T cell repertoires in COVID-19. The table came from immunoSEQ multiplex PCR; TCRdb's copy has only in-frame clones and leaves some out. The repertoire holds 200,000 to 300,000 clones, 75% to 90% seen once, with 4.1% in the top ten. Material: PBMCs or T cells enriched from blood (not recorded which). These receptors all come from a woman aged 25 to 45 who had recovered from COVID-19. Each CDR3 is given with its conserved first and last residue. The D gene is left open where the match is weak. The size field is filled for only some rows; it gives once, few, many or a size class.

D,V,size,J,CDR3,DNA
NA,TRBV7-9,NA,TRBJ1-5,CASSPDSARQPQHF,TGTGCCAGCAGCCCTGACAGTGCGAGACAGCCCCAGCATTTT
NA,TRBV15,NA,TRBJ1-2,CATSRDQGLGYTF,TGTGCCACCAGCAGAGATCAGGGGTTGGGCTACACCTTC
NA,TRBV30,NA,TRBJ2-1,CAWSANRGLGSSYNEQFF,TGTGCCTGGAGTGCCAATCGGGGTCTAGGCTCTTCCTACAATGAGCAGTTCTTC
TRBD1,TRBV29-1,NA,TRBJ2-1,CSVDGTGGDEQFF,TGCAGCGTTGATGGGACAGGGGGCGATGAGCAGTTCTTC
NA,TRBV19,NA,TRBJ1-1,CASRFFSVNTEAFF,TGTGCCAGTAGATTCTTCTCCGTGAACACTGAAGCTTTCTTT
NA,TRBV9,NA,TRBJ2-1,CASSVTTLYNEQFF,TGTGCCAGCAGCGTGACTACCTTATACAATGAGCAGTTCTTC
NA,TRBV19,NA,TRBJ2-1,CASGGRRQFF,TGTGCCAGTGGGGGGAGAAGGCAGTTCTTC
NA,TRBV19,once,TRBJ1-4,CASSSDRRHEKLFF,TGTGCCAGTAGCTCAGACAGGAGGCATGAAAAACTGTTTTTT
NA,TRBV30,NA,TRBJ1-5,CAWSVQTTAGEPQHF,TGTGCCTGGAGTGTACAGACAACGGCCGGGGAGCCCCAGCATTTT
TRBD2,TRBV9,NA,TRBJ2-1,CASSVVSGRANEQFF,TGTGCCAGCAGCGTAGTCAGCGGGAGGGCAAATGAGCAGTTCTTC
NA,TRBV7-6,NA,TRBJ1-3,CASSDPRVGNTIYF,TGTGCCAGCAGCGACCCTCGGGTTGGAAACACCATATATTTT
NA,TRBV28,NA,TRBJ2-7,CASRVSGFGEQYF,TGTGCCAGCAGGGTCTCAGGTTTTGGCGAGCAGTACTTC
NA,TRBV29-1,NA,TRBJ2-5,CSVCNPGQETQYF,TGCAGCGTTTGTAACCCCGGCCAAGAGACCCAGTACTTC
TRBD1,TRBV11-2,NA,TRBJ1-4,CASSSSVPGQTPTNEKLFF,TGTGCCAGCAGCTCTTCAGTCCCGGGACAGACCCCAACTAATGAAAAACTGTTTTTT
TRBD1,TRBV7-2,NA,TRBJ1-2,CASSLGGQASYGYTF,TGTGCCAGCAGCTTAGGGGGACAGGCCTCATATGGCTACACCTTC
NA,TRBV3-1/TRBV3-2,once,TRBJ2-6,CASSQGPSSGSGANVLTF,TGTGCCAGCAGCCAAGGTCCGTCTTCGGGCTCTGGGGCCAACGTCCTGACTTTC
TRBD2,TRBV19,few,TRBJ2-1,CASSPVGLAELSSYNEQFF,TGTGCCAGTAGCCCAGTAGGACTAGCGGAACTCAGCTCCTACAATGAGCAGTTCTTC
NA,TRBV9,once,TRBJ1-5,CASSPDSFSNQPQHF,TGTGCCAGCAGCCCAGACAGCTTTAGCAATCAGCCCCAGCATTTT
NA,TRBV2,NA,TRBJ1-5,CASSVSIQPQHF,TGTGCCAGCAGTGTGTCCATCCAGCCCCAGCATTTT
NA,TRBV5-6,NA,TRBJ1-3,CASLNTPSSGNTIYF,TGTGCCAGCCTTAATACCCCTAGCTCTGGAAACACCATATATTTT
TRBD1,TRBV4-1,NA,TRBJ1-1,CASSLLLGGTGLTEAFF,TGCGCCAGCAGCCTCCTCCTAGGGGGGACAGGGCTTACTGAAGCTTTCTTT
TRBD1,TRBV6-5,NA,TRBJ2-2,CASRAGTGDTGELFF,TGTGCCAGCAGAGCCGGGACAGGGGACACCGGGGAGCTGTTTTTT
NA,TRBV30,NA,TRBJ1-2,CAWRSNYGYTF,TGTGCCTGGAGAAGCAACTATGGCTACACCTTC
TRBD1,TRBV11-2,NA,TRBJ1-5,CASSRGQQQPQHF,TGTGCCAGCAGCAGGGGACAGCAACAGCCCCAGCATTTT
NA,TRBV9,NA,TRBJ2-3,CASSLQPSTDTQYF,TGTGCCAGCAGCCTACAGCCTAGCACAGATACGCAGTATTTT